Listed below are T cell receptor beta chains from one sample, sequenced in a study of blood T cell repertoires in COVID-19. Profiling relied on immunoSEQ multiplex PCR, and the TCRdb table lists in-frame clones only, not all of them. This repertoire shows more than 250,000 clones, around 90% found once; its top ten account for 15% to 20%. Sequencing used PBMCs or T cells enriched from blood (not recorded which). These receptors were collected from a woman in her 30s who had recovered from COVID-19. Each CDR3 is given with its conserved first and last residue. The D gene is left open where the match is weak. Rows give clone size only sometimes, using once, few, many, or a class for an expanded clone.

abundance	d_gene	len	v_gene	j_gene	CDR3nt	CDR3aa
once	TRBD1	15	TRBV19	TRBJ1-5	TGTGCCAGTAGTATTACAGGGGGTACGGATCAGCCCCAGCATTTT	CASSITGGTDQPQHF
-	TRBD1	16	TRBV28	TRBJ2-1	TGTGCCAGCAGCCTGGGATCGGGACAGCGGTACAATGAGCAGTTCTTC	CASSLGSGQRYNEQFF
-	-	12	TRBV15	TRBJ2-3	TGTGCCACCAGCCCCAGGGCAGATACGCAGTATTTT	CATSPRADTQYF
-	-	16	TRBV19	TRBJ1-2	TGTGCCAGTAGTATAGTCGGCGACAGTACTAACTATGGCTACACCTTC	CASSIVGDSTNYGYTF
-	-	16	TRBV9	TRBJ1-3	TGTGCCAGCAGCGTAGCAGGGGCAAGCGCTGGAAACACCATATATTTT	CASSVAGASAGNTIYF
-	-	19	TRBV28	TRBJ2-7	TGTGCCAGCAGTTTATTCCCGAGACAGGGGACTAGCAATGGCTACGAGCAGTACTTC	CASSLFPRQGTSNGYEQYF
-	TRBD1	14	TRBV10-3	TRBJ2-7	TGTGCCACCGCAGCCGGGACAGGGGTGCGTGAGCAGTACTTC	CATAAGTGVREQYF
-	TRBD1	15	TRBV4-1	TRBJ1-1	TGCGCCAGCAGCCAGGTTAAGGGGGCTGGAACTGAAGCTTTCTTT	CASSQVKGAGTEAFF
-	-	14	TRBV14	TRBJ1-2	TGTGCCAGCAGCCAATCAAGGGGGAGGGTCGGCTACACCTTC	CASSQSRGRVGYTF
-	TRBD1	16	TRBV14	TRBJ2-6	TGTGCCAGCAGCCAAGAGAGGGGGCTAGGGGCCAACGTCCTGACTTTC	CASSQERGLGANVLTF
once	-	14	TRBV5-5	TRBJ2-1	TGTGCCAGCAGCTTGCGGAGCTCCTACAATGAGCAGTTCTTC	CASSLRSSYNEQFF
-	-	11	TRBV11-3	TRBJ1-1	TGTGCCAGCAGCTCCGACAGCGAAGCTTTCTTT	CASSSDSEAFF
-	TRBD2	19	TRBV28	TRBJ2-1	TGTGCCAGCAGTTTCATGACTAGCGGGATGATACGCTCCTACAATGAGCAGTTCTTC	CASSFMTSGMIRSYNEQFF
-	-	16	TRBV7-9	TRBJ1-4	TGTGCCAGCAGCTCAGTCAGCGGGGGGGAATATGAAAAACTGTTTTTT	CASSSVSGGEYEKLFF
-	TRBD1	17	TRBV9	TRBJ1-4	TGTGCCAGCAGCGTAGAGGAGGGGGGGACAGGCGGGAAGAAACTGTTTTTT	CASSVEEGGTGGKKLFF
few	-	16	TRBV4-2	TRBJ1-2	TGTGCCAGCAGCCAAGAGGTCAGCGGGGGCAGCTATGGCTACACCTTC	CASSQEVSGGSYGYTF
-	-	13	TRBV7-2	TRBJ2-5	TGTGCCAGCAGCTTAGGACAACAAGAGACCCAGTACTTC	CASSLGQQETQYF
-	TRBD1	13	TRBV5-1	TRBJ2-5	TGCGCCAGCAGCTACGGGACAGAAGAGACCCAGTACTTC	CASSYGTEETQYF
few	-	15	TRBV7-9	TRBJ2-7	TGTGCCATCCCGGGGGTAGGGCAGAATTCCTACGAGCAGTACTTC	CAIPGVGQNSYEQYF
-	TRBD1	14	TRBV2	TRBJ2-3	TGTGCCAGCAGTGCACGGACAGGGCCAGATACGCAGTATTTT	CASSARTGPDTQYF
-	TRBD2	15	TRBV4-1	TRBJ2-5	TGCGCCAGCAGCCAAGGGGGAGGGGTTGAGGGGACCCAGTACTTC	CASSQGGGVEGTQYF
-	-	15	TRBV20-1	TRBJ1-1	TGCAGTGCTAGTCCGGTAAATACAGGGAGCACTGAAGCTTTCTTT	CSASPVNTGSTEAFF
-	-	16	TRBV3-1/TRBV3-2	TRBJ1-3	TGTGCCAGCAGCCAACTACCCAAGGGAGAACGAAACACCATATATTTT	CASSQLPKGERNTIYF
once	-	13	TRBV19	TRBJ2-5	TGTGCCAGTAGTATCGGGGTCCGAGAGACCCAGTACTTC	CASSIGVRETQYF